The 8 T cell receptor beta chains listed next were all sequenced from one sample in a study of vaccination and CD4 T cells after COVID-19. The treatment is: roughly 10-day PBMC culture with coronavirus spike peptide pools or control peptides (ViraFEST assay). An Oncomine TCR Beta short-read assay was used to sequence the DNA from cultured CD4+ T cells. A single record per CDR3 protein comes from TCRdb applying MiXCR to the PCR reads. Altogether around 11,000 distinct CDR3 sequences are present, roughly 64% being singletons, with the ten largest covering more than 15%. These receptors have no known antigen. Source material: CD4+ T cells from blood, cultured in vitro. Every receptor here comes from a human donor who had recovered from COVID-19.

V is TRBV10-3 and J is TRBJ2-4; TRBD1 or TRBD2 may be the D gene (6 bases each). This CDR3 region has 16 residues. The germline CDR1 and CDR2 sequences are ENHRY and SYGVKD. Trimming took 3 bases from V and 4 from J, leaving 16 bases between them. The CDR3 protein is CAISDSGAGAKNIQYF. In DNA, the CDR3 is TGTGCCATCAGTGACTCGGGGGCAGGGGCTAAAAACATTCAGTACTTC.

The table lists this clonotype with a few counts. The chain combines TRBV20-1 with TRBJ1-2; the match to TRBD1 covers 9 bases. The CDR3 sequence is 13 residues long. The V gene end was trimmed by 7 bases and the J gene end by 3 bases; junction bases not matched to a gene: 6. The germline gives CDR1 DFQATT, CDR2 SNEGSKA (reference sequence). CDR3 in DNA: TGCAGTGTCCCCCGGGACAGGGACTATGGCTACACCTTC. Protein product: CSVPRDRDYGYTF.

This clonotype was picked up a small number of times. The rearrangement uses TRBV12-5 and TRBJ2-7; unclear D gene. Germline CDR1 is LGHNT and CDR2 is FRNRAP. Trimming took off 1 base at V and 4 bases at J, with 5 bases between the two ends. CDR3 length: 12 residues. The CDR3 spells CASGLEVYEQYF. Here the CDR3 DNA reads TGTGCTAGTGGTTTGGAGGTGTACGAGCAGTACTTC.

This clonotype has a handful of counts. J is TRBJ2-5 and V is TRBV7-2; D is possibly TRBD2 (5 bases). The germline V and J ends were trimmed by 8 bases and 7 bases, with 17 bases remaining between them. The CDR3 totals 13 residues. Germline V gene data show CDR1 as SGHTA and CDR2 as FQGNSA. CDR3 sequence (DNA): TGTGCCAGCGGCGGTCCACCTCGGGGGACCCAGTACTTC. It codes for CASGGPPRGTQYF.

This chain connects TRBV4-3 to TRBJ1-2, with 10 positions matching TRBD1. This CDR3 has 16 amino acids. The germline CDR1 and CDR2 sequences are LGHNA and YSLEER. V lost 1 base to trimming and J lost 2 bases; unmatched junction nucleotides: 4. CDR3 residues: CASSQAWGQGNYGYTF. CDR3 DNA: TGCGCCAGCAGCCAAGCCTGGGGACAGGGGAACTATGGCTACACCTTC.

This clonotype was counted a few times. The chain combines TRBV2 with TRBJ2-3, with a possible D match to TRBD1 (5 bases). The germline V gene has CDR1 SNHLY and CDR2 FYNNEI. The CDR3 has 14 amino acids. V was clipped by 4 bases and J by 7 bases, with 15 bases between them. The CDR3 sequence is CASSGETVGYTQYF. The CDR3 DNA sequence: TGTGCCAGCAGTGGTGAGACAGTAGGGTATACGCAGTATTTT.

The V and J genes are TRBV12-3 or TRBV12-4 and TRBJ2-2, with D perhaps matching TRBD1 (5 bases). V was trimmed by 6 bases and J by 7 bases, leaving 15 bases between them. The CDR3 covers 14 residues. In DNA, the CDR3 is TGTGCCAGCAGGAATCAGGGATCGGGCGGGGAGCTGTTTTTT. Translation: CASRNQGSGGELFF.

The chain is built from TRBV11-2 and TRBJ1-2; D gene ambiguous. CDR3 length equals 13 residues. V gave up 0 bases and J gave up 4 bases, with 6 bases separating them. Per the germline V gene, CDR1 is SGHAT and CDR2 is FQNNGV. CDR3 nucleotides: TGTGCCAGCAGCTTAGACCCTTTCTATGGCTACACCTTC. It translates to CASSLDPFYGYTF.